These 9 T cell receptor beta chains were sequenced from one sample in a study of blood T cell repertoires in COVID-19. Only in-frame clones appear in the TCRdb table, and some are missing; sequencing was by immunoSEQ multiplex PCR. The sample yields 150,000 to 200,000 clones, around 80% seen once. Sequencing was carried out using PBMCs or T cells enriched from blood (not recorded which). These receptors all come from a woman aged 45 to 65 who had recovered from COVID-19.

This clone was picked up many times. CDR3 amino acids: CASSPVREGRGSPLHF. CDR3 coding DNA: TGTGCCAGCTCACCGGTCAGGGAGGGTCGTGGGTCACCCCTCCACTTT. The J gene is TRBJ1-6, the V gene TRBV18; D is possibly TRBD1 (5 bases). There are 16 residues in the CDR3. V was shortened by 3 bases and J by 10 bases, with 19 bases between the two germline ends. Per the germline V gene, CDR1 is KGHSH and CDR2 is LQKENI.

V usage is TRBV4-1 and J usage is TRBJ1-1; maybe TRBD1 (5 bases). The germline gives CDR1 MGHRA, CDR2 YSYEKL. Trimming shortened V by 4 bases and J by 1 base, and 25 bases separated the two germline ends. The CDR3 has 19 residues. DNA for the CDR3: TGCGCCAGCAGCCGAGGGGTTGGCTGGGCGCGGGAGGAGAACACTGAAGCTTTCTTT. Protein: CASSRGVGWAREENTEAFF.

This clone was seen once. The chain combines TRBV5-4 with TRBJ2-1, with 10 bases matching TRBD2. This CDR3 is 20 amino acids long. From germline, CDR1 is SGHNT and CDR2 YYREEE (reference sequence). Trimming cost V 1 base and J 0 bases; bases outside gene matches: 13. CDR3 DNA: TGTGCCAGCAGCTTGAAACAGCGGGAGGGCCTGGATGGCTCCTACAATGAGCAGTTCTTC. Its translation: CASSLKQREGLDGSYNEQFF.

This clone was seen a few times. The chain carries TRBV5-5 and TRBJ1-5, with 8 positions matching TRBD1. Losses at the gene ends were 4 bases for V and 7 bases for J; bases not matched to a gene: 7. CDR1 and CDR2 from the germline V gene are SGHKS and YYEKEE (reference sequence). The CDR3 runs 14 residues. CDR3 amino acids: CASSITGGEQPQHF. The CDR3 DNA follows: TGTGCCAGCAGCATCACAGGGGGAGAGCAGCCCCAGCATTTT.

The chain recombines TRBV11-2 with TRBJ1-2, with D unresolved. Deletions cut 1 base from V and 7 bases from J, with 10 bases between. The CDR3 contains 13 residues. CDR1 is SGHAT, CDR2 FQNNGV, per germline. CDR3 nucleotide sequence: TGTGCCAGCAGCTTAGGCAGGTTCTCTGGCTACACCTTC. Its protein is CASSLGRFSGYTF.

The chain recombines TRBV7-2 with TRBJ2-1; possibly TRBD2 for D (7 bases). The CDR3 totals 16 residues. The germline CDR1 and CDR2 sequences are SGHTA and FQGNSA. V was pared by 8 bases and J by 5 bases, with 22 bases between. CDR3 in DNA: TGTGCCAGCCAGCCAAGGGGGGGGGCTCAGAACAATGAGCAGTTCTTC. Translated: CASQPRGGAQNNEQFF.

The rearrangement joins TRBV19 to TRBJ1-1; 7 bases are a match to TRBD1. The CDR3 length is 14 residues. V lost 0 bases, J lost 5 bases, and 3 bases stayed unmatched. Germline V gene sequence: CDR1 LNHDA, CDR2 SQIVND (reference sequence). In DNA, the CDR3 is TGTGCCAGTAGTATAGATGCAGGGGGAACTGAAGCTTTCTTT. As protein: CASSIDAGGTEAFF.

The chain couples TRBV11-2 to TRBJ2-1, with 7 bases identical to TRBD1. CDR3 size: 15 residues. Germline V lookup: CDR1 SGHAT, CDR2 FQNNGV. The V gene end was trimmed by 3 bases and the J gene end by 9 bases; junction bases not matched to a gene: 11. The CDR3 loop is CASSFVPDRSSEQFF. DNA of the CDR3: TGTGCCAGCAGCTTCGTCCCGGACAGGTCGAGTGAGCAGTTCTTC.

This chain connects TRBV6-5 to TRBJ1-2; TRBD1 agrees at 11 bases. CDR1 is MNHEY and CDR2 is SVGAGI in the germline V gene. V was pared by 8 bases and J by 5 bases, with 7 bases of the junction left unmatched. The CDR3 extends over 14 amino acids. The CDR3 loop reads CASAPGQGAYGYTF. The DNA of the CDR3 is TGTGCCAGCGCGCCTGGACAGGGGGCTTATGGCTACACCTTC.